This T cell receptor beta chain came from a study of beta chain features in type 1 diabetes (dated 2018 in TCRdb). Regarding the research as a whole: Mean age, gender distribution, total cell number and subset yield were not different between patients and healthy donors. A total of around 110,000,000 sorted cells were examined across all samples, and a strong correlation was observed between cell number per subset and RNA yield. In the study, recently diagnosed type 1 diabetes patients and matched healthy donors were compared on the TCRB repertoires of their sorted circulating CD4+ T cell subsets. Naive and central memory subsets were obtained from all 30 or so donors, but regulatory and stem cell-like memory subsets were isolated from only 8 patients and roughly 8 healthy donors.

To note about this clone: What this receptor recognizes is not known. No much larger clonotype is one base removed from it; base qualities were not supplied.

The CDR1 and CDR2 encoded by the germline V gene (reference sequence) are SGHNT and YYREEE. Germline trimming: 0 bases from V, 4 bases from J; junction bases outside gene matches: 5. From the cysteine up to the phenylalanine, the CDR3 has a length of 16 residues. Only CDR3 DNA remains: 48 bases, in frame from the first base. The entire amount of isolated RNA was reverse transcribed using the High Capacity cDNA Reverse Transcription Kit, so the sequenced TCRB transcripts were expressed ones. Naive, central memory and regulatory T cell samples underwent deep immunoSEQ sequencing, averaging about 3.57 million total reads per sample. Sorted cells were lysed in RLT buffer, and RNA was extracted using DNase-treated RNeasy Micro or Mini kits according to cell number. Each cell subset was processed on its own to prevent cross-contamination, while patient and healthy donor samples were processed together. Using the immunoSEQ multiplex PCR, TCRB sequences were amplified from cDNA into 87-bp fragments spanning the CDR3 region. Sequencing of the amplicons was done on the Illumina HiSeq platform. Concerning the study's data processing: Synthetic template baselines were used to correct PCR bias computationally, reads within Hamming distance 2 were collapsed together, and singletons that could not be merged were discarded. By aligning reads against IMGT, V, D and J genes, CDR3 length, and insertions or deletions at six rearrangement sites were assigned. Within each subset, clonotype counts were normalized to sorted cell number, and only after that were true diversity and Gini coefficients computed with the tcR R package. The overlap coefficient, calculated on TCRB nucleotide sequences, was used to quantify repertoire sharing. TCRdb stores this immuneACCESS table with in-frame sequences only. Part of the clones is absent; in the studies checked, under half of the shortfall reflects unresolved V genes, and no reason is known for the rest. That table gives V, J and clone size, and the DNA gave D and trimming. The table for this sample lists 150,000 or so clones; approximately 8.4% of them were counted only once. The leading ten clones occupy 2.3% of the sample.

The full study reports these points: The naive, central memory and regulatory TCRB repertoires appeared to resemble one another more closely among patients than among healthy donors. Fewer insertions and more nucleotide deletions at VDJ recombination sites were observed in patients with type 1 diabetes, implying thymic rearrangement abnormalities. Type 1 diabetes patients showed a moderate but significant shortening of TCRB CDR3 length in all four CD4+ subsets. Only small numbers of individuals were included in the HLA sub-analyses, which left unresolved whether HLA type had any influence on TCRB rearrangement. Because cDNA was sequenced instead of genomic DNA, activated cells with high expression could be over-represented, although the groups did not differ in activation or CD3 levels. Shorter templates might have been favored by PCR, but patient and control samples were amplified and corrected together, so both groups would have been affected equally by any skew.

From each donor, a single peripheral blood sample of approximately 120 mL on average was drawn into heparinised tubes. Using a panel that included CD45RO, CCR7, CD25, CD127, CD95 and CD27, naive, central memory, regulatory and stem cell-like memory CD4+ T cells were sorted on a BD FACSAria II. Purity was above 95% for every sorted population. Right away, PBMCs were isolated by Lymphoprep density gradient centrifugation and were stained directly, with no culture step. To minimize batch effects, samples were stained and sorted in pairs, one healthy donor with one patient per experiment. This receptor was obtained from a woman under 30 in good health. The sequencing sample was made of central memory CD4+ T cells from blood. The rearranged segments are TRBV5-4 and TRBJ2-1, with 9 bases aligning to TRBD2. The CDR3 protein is CASSLAGLAGYNEQFF. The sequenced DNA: TGTGCCAGCAGCTTGGCCGGTCTAGCGGGGTACAATGAGCAGTTCTTC.